Included here is one T cell receptor (beta chain) sequence, with context. TCRdb re-called the 5' RACE reads and catalogs CDR3 proteins one per entry, DNA excluded. The sample holds about 210,000 distinct CDR3 sequences. This sample was included in a study of monozygotic twins with inflammatory bowel disease. CDR1 and CDR2 from the germline V gene are MNHNS and SASEGT. This CDR3 spans 14 amino acids. The receptor was isolated from a human donor with ulcerative colitis or Crohn's disease, or a healthy co-twin of an affected twin (not recorded which). V and J are TRBV6-1 and TRBJ2-7. The sequencing sample was made of blood. The CDR3 loop is CASILDFPPYEQYF.